The present entry profiles one T cell receptor beta chain with its context. This specimen comes from a study of blood T cell repertoires in COVID-19. At the level of the study: Samples of COVID-19 (acute and convalescent) were obtained from the United States, Italy and Spain. PBMCs, B-cell-depleted T cells, or T cells were the source of the cDNA or gDNA that made up the material.

From germline, CDR1 is MNHEY and CDR2 SMNVEV (reference sequence). The CDR3 has 15 amino acids. The ends lost 6 bases at V and 3 bases at J; junction bases unmatched: 11. How the authors handled the data: Researchers report that nucleated cell counts were estimated from reference gene primer amplification. The assay was immunoSEQ multiplex PCR, and TCRdb's table has in-frame clones only and misses some. V, J and clone size reflect that table, while D and trimming were determined from the DNA. This sample has 120,000 to 150,000 clones, with approximately 83% found just once. The chain links TRBV27 to TRBJ2-7, with 7 bases that match TRBD1. The receptor was derived from a human donor in a cohort sampled during active COVID-19. The sample comprised peripheral blood. The CDR3 here is CASRSRPGQRYEQYF. CDR3 in DNA: TGTGCCAGCAGATCAAGACCGGGACAGCGCTACGAGCAGTACTTC.